Shown below are 9 T cell receptor beta chains from a single sample sequenced in a study of T cell changes during pregnancy in multiple sclerosis. The repertoire was sequenced with immunoSEQ multiplex PCR; TCRdb's copy has only in-frame clones and lacks some. The sample has about 60,000 clones; about 90% are singletons. The sample here was CD4+ T cells from peripheral blood mononuclear cells, taken in the second trimester of pregnancy. The receptor set was obtained from a female donor with multiple sclerosis, enrolled in a pregnancy study.

The CDR3: CASSTASGTGNYGYTF. The DNA of the CDR3 is TGTGCCAGCAGCACTGCTTCCGGGACAGGAAACTATGGCTACACCTTC. This chain uses TRBV11-2 with TRBJ1-2; 8 positions agree with TRBD1. The germline V gene has CDR1 SGHAT and CDR2 FQNNGV. The CDR3 sequence is 16 residues long. J was trimmed by 2 bases and V by 5 bases; bases with no gene match: 10.

This sequence joins TRBV7-2 and TRBJ2-7; 7 nucleotides agree with TRBD1. Per germline, CDR1 SGHTA and CDR2 FQGNSA. After removal of 3 bases from V and 2 bases from J, the junction contained 7 bases not matched to a gene. The CDR3 is made up of 15 amino acids. The CDR3 spells CASSFPPGGTYEQYF. The CDR3 DNA reads as TGTGCCAGCAGCTTCCCCCCAGGGGGAACCTACGAGCAGTACTTC. Based on the CDR3 plus reference TRBV7-2 and TRBJ2-7, the full variable domain is GAGVSQSPSNKVTEKGKDVELRCDPISGHTALYWYRQSLGQGLEFLIYFQGNSAPDKSGLPSDRFSAERTGGSVSTLTIQRTQQEDSAVYLCASSFPPGGTYEQYFGPGTRLTVT.

The rearrangement uses TRBV5-1 and TRBJ1-1; D may be TRBD1 (5 bases). The CDR3 loop spans 11 amino acids. Germline CDR1 and CDR2: SGHRS and YFSETQ. Trimming removed 3 bases from V and 9 bases from J, with 9 bases in between. CDR3 sequence reads: CASSSTGKAFF. The CDR3 nucleotides are TGCGCCAGCAGCTCAACAGGTAAAGCTTTCTTT.

The chain combines TRBV25-1 with TRBJ2-3; TRBD2 aligns across 9 bases. Per the germline V gene, CDR1 is MGHDK and CDR2 is SYGVNS. This CDR3 comprises 16 residues. After removal of 2 bases from V and 2 bases from J, the junction contained 5 bases not matched to a gene. The CDR3 DNA reads as TGTGCCAGCAGTGAACAAGGACTAGCGTACACAGATACGCAGTATTTT. The encoded protein is CASSEQGLAYTDTQYF.

This chain joins TRBV28 and TRBJ1-5; the D gene is possibly TRBD1 (5 bases). The germline gives CDR1 MDHEN, CDR2 SYDVKM. Trimming stripped 8 bases from V and 4 bases from J, with 15 bases between. This CDR3 contains 14 residues. The CDR3 bases are TGTGCCAGCCTCCCTACAGGTTATAATCAGCCCCAGCATTTT. Its translation: CASLPTGYNQPQHF.

V gene TRBV29-1 combines with J gene TRBJ2-7, with a tentative D call TRBD2 (7 bases). V was shortened by 7 bases and J by 6 bases, with 16 bases between the two germline ends. This CDR3 region has 12 residues. Germline values: CDR1 SQVTM, CDR2 ANQGSEA. This CDR3 reads CSGASRGAEQYF. The CDR3 bases are TGCAGCGGCGCAAGCCGGGGGGCCGAGCAGTACTTC.

The genes are TRBV6-1 and TRBJ1-1; unclear D gene. Germline values: CDR1 MNHNS, CDR2 SASEGT. The CDR3 sequence is 15 residues long. V was shortened by 6 bases and J by 3 bases, with 17 bases between the two germline ends. CDR3: CASRTAGPKDTEAFF. The CDR3 DNA sequence: TGTGCCAGCAGAACCGCAGGCCCAAAGGACACTGAAGCTTTCTTT.

This clone appeared a single time. The DNA of the CDR3 is TGTGCCAGCAGTGCCCGACGCGAGACTGGAGGAAACACCATATATTTT. It specifies CASSARRETGGNTIYF. The chain links TRBV6-1 to TRBJ1-3; D unclear. CDR3 length: 16 residues. The V end lost 4 bases, the J end lost 4 bases, and 17 bases lay between the germline ends. Germline CDR1 is MNHNS and CDR2 is SASEGT.

The chain links TRBV7-9 to TRBJ2-7, with D perhaps TRBD2 (6 bases). The V end lost 1 base, the J end lost 3 bases, and 13 bases lay between the germline ends. CDR3 length: 15 residues. Germline V CDR1 and CDR2: SEHNR, FQNEAQ (reference sequence). The CDR3 nucleotides read TGTGCCAGCAGCTTAGATGGGCGGGACGGCTACGAGCAGTACTTC. It encodes CASSLDGRDGYEQYF.